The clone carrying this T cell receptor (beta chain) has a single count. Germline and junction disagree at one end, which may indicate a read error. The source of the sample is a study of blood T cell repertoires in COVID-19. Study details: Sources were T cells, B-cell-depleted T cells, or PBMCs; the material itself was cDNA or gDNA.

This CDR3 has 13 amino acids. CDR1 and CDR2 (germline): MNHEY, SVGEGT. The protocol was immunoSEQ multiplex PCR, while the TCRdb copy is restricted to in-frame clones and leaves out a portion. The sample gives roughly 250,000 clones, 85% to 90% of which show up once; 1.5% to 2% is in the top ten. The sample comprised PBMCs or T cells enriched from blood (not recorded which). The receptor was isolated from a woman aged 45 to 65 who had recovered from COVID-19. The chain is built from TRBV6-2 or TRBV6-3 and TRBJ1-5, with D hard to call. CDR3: CACSWEGNQPQHF. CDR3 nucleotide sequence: TGTGCCTGCAGTTGGGAGGGAAATCAGCCCCAGCATTTT.